Shown below are 28 T cell receptor beta chains from a single sample sequenced in a study of T cell responses to AZD1222 COVID-19 vaccine. Clones were read by immunoSEQ multiplex PCR, and TCRdb kept only the in-frame ones, dropping some. The repertoire holds around 70,000 clones, with about three quarters as singletons. Sequenced here: peripheral blood, sampled on day 0 of AZD1222 vaccination. The receptors come from an adult in good health.

This clone was observed a handful of times. The chain has TRBV11-2 and TRBJ2-7, with 10 nucleotides matching TRBD2. Germline V gives CDR1 SGHAT, CDR2 FQNNGV. The CDR3 runs to 16 residues. After removal of 5 bases from V and 1 base from J, the junction contained 8 bases not matched to a gene. The CDR3 reads CASSVTIAGGSYEQYF. In DNA, the CDR3 is TGTGCCAGCAGCGTGACTATAGCGGGGGGATCCTACGAGCAGTACTTC. Full variable domain (remainder filled in from reference TRBV11-2 and TRBJ2-7): EAGVAQSPRYKIIEKRQSVAFWCNPISGHATLYWYQQILGQGPKLLIQFQNNGVVDDSQLPKDRFSAERLKGVDSTLKIQPAKLEDSAVYLCASSVTIAGGSYEQYFGPGTRLTVT.

The chain has TRBV4-3 and TRBJ1-1; D is unresolved. Trimming stripped 1 base from V and 1 base from J, with 4 bases between. Germline V gene sequence: CDR1 LGHNA, CDR2 YSLEER. There are 13 residues in the CDR3. The CDR3 sequence is CASSQGTNTEAFF. In DNA form, the CDR3 reads TGCGCCAGCAGCCAAGGGACGAACACTGAAGCTTTCTTT.

The chain has TRBV30 and TRBJ2-6; D unclear. Germline assignment: CDR1 GTSNPN and CDR2 SVGIG (reference sequence). The CDR3 extends over 18 amino acids. Deletions cut 2 bases from V and 0 bases from J, with 17 bases between. The CDR3: CAWSPDFRPLSGANVLTF. The CDR3 nucleotides are TGTGCCTGGAGTCCCGATTTTCGTCCCCTCTCTGGGGCCAACGTCCTGACTTTC.

The J gene is TRBJ2-7, the V gene TRBV9; 10 bases align to TRBD1. V gave up 4 bases and J gave up 5 bases; unmatched junction bases: 9. This CDR3 spans 15 amino acids. Germline V gives CDR1 SGDLS, CDR2 YYNGEE. CDR3 DNA sequence: TGTGCCAGCAGCAAATCCCCCGGGACAGGGGACGAGCAGTACTTC. Protein sequence: CASSKSPGTGDEQYF.

This clone was recorded only once. The V call is TRBV6-5, the J call TRBJ1-2; maybe TRBD1 (6 bases). V lost 2 bases, J lost 1 base, and 8 bases lay in between. Germline V gene sequence: CDR1 MNHEY, CDR2 SVGAGI. The CDR3 has 14 amino acids. The CDR3 DNA reads TGTGCCAGCAGTTACAGGGGGGGTAACTATGGCTACACCTTC. Its protein is CASSYRGGNYGYTF.

This chain uses TRBV13 with TRBJ1-5, with unresolved D. CDR3 size: 12 residues. The V gene lost 5 bases and the J gene lost 6 bases, with 8 bases spanning the gap. CDR1 and CDR2 from the germline V gene are PRHDT and FYEKMQ (reference sequence). The CDR3 nucleotides read TGTGCCAGCAGCCTCCAAGGTCAGCCCCAGCATTTT. This codes for CASSLQGQPQHF.

CDR3 in amino acids: CASSPRDRVVETQYF. The CDR3 DNA is TGCGCCAGCAGTCCTCGGGACAGGGTTGTGGAGACCCAGTACTTC. The chain links TRBV23-1 to TRBJ2-5; 9 bases map to TRBD1. TRBV23-1 belongs to the ORF category, with a function that is uncertain. This CDR3 is 15 amino acids long. The trim removed 4 bases at V and 5 bases at J, leaving 8 bases unmatched.

This clone has only a few counts. The chain combines TRBV29-1 with TRBJ2-6; TRBD1 matches at 7 bases. Germline CDR1 reads SQVTM; CDR2 reads ANQGSEA. The CDR3 is 14 amino acids. V shed 6 bases and J 0 bases; nucleotides not matched to a gene: 2. As DNA, the CDR3 is TGCAGCGTCCGGACAGGCTCTGGGGCCAACGTCCTGACTTTC. Amino acids: CSVRTGSGANVLTF.

This clone was recorded only once. The rearrangement links TRBV6-5 to TRBJ2-3, with 8 bases aligning to TRBD2. Germline trimming cut 6 bases from V and 3 bases from J; bases unmatched to any gene: 5. The CDR3 covers 14 residues. Germline V gene lookup returns CDR1 MNHEY and CDR2 SVGAGI. CDR3: CASRSPGGTDTQYF. CDR3 coding DNA: TGTGCCAGCAGATCCCCGGGGGGGACAGATACGCAGTATTTT.

The gene calls are TRBV5-1 and TRBJ1-1, with D uncertain. The CDR3 is made up of 14 amino acids. Germline assignment: CDR1 SGHRS and CDR2 YFSETQ. The V gene lost 2 bases and the J gene lost 0 bases, with 8 bases spanning the gap. CDR3 DNA sequence: TGCGCCAGCAGCTTAACAGCCTTGAACACTGAAGCTTTCTTT. Amino acids: CASSLTALNTEAFF.

This sequence joins TRBV10-3 and TRBJ1-1; possible D gene TRBD1, 5 bases. The CDR3 runs to 13 residues. V lost 5 bases to trimming and J lost 9 bases, with 16 bases between them. Germline V gene lookup returns CDR1 ENHRY and CDR2 SYGVKD. The CDR3 DNA sequence: TGTGCCATCAGTACTGGCTATGGGGACCAAGCTTTCTTT. Residues: CAISTGYGDQAFF.

This clone was observed a handful of times. The gene calls are TRBV28 and TRBJ2-6; 7 positions agree with TRBD1. Germline V lookup: CDR1 MDHEN, CDR2 SYDVKM. The V and J ends lost 3 bases and 0 bases, in that order; junction bases with no gene match: 8. CDR3 size: 18 residues. CDR3 in DNA: TGTGCCAGCAGTTTTCGGACAGGAAAAATCTCTGGGGCCAACGTCCTGACTTTC. It yields the protein CASSFRTGKISGANVLTF. Filled out from reference TRBV28 and TRBJ2-6, the complete variable domain reads DVKVTQSSRYLVKRTGEKVFLECVQDMDHENMFWYRQDPGLGLRLIYFSYDVKMKEKGDIPEGYSVSREKKERFSLILESASTNQTSMYLCASSFRTGKISGANVLTFGAGSRLTVL.

This sequence joins TRBV6-1 and TRBJ2-5; D not certain. Looked up from germline, CDR1 is MNHNS and CDR2 is SASEGT. The CDR3 spans 15 residues. With 2 bases removed from V and 7 bases from J, the gap between germline ends came to 17 bases. CDR3 sequence: CASSENAGGLRTQYF. As DNA, the CDR3 is TGTGCCAGCAGTGAAAATGCAGGTGGTCTGCGGACCCAGTACTTC.

The chain uses TRBV29-1 and TRBJ1-2; 9 bases align to TRBD1. Germline loops: CDR1 SQVTM, CDR2 ANQGSEA. After removal of 5 bases from V and 0 bases from J, the junction contained 10 bases not matched to a gene. The CDR3 extends over 16 amino acids. As DNA, the CDR3 is TGCAGCGTTACGGGACAGGGCGTCGGGACTAACTATGGCTACACCTTC. Protein: CSVTGQGVGTNYGYTF.

This CDR3 is CASSHLASARSNSPLHF. The CDR3 bases are TGTGCCAGCAGCCATTTAGCATCGGCCCGGAGTAATTCACCCCTCCACTTT. The chain recombines TRBV3-1 (or the pseudogene TRBV3-2) with TRBJ1-6; D is uncertain. This CDR3 is built from 17 residues. Trimming stripped 3 bases from V and 6 bases from J, with 18 bases between. The germline V gene encodes CDR1 LGHDT and CDR2 YNNKEL (reference sequence).

The genes are TRBV7-6 and TRBJ2-1, with D uncertain. Trimming stripped 1 base from V and 6 bases from J, with 1 base between. Per the germline V gene, CDR1 is SGHVS and CDR2 is FNYEAQ. The CDR3 has 11 residues. DNA for the CDR3: TGTGCCAGCAGCTTAGGCAATGAGCAGTTCTTC. Translating gives CASSLGNEQFF.

The CDR3 nucleotides are TGTGCCAGCAGTCCTTACTCCCGACAGAGCGAAAAACTGTTTTTT. Its protein product is CASSPYSRQSEKLFF. The chain combines TRBV6-5 with TRBJ1-4; possible D gene TRBD1, 5 bases. V shed 5 bases and J shed 8 bases, with 18 bases lying between them. This CDR3 is built from 15 residues. Germline V CDR1 and CDR2: MNHEY, SVGAGI.

This chain uses TRBV21-1 with TRBJ1-2; TRBD1 is taken as the D call from the table, unchecked against the DNA. TRBV21-1 is termed a pseudogene. The CDR3 sequence is 16 residues long. CDR3 in amino acids: CASSNALGDRAYGYTF. In DNA, the CDR3 is TGTGCCAGCAGCAACGCCCTAGGAGACAGGGCATATGGCTACACCTTC.

The V and J genes are TRBV5-5 and TRBJ2-6, with TRBD1 as a possible D gene (6 bases). The CDR3 loop spans 15 amino acids. The germline CDR1 and CDR2 sequences are SGHKS and YYEKEE (reference sequence). V dropped 4 bases and J dropped 2 bases, with 10 bases sitting between them. Here the CDR3 reads CASSIQGTGANVLTF. DNA of the CDR3: TGTGCCAGCAGCATACAGGGTACTGGGGCCAACGTCCTGACTTTC.

Sample share makes this clone medium-sized. The chain carries TRBV6-5 and TRBJ1-2, with D possibly matching TRBD1 (5 bases). Germline values: CDR1 MNHEY, CDR2 SVGAGI. The CDR3 length is 14 residues. V lost 4 bases and J lost 2, with 11 bases in between. The CDR3 here is CASSSLGPNYGYTF. CDR3 coding DNA: TGTGCCAGCAGTTCTCTGGGACCGAACTATGGCTACACCTTC.

The chain has TRBV29-1 and TRBJ2-7; 8 bases align to TRBD1. The CDR3 covers 13 residues. Germline CDR1 is SQVTM and CDR2 is ANQGSEA. Trimming cost V 7 bases and J 5 bases; bases outside gene matches: 10. CDR3 DNA: TGCAGCGCCGGACAGGGTTTTCTGGACGAGCAGTACTTC. Translation gives CSAGQGFLDEQYF.

The chain's CDR3 is CASSVDSYTQYF. CDR3 nucleotides: TGTGCCAGCAGCGTAGACTCTTATACGCAGTATTTT. The V gene is TRBV9, the J gene TRBJ2-3; D remains ambiguous. Trimming left V 0 bases short and J 7 bases short, with 6 bases between. The CDR3 is 12 residues long. Germline loops: CDR1 SGDLS, CDR2 YYNGEE.

The CDR3 sequence is CASSPPVLRGPAYQETQYF. The DNA for the CDR3 is TGTGCCAGCAGCCCACCGGTCCTGCGGGGCCCGGCGTACCAAGAGACCCAGTACTTC. This chain uses TRBV7-9 with TRBJ2-5, with D maybe TRBD2 (6 bases). Trimming removed 5 bases from V and 0 bases from J, with 25 bases in between. This CDR3 has 19 residues. Germline V gene sequence: CDR1 SEHNR, CDR2 FQNEAQ (reference sequence).

This sequence joins TRBV6-5 and TRBJ1-1; D is possibly TRBD1 (6 bases). V dropped 4 bases and J dropped 4 bases, with 10 bases sitting between them. CDR3 length: 13 residues. Germline V gene sequence: CDR1 MNHEY, CDR2 SVGAGI. CDR3 amino acids: CASSWTDSTEAFF. The CDR3 DNA reads as TGTGCCAGCAGTTGGACGGACAGCACTGAAGCTTTCTTT.

The CDR3 loop reads CASSQDMGSGANVLTF. CDR3 sequence (DNA): TGTGCCAGCAGCCAAGACATGGGCTCTGGGGCCAACGTCCTGACTTTC. The V and J genes are TRBV3-1 (or the pseudogene TRBV3-2) and TRBJ2-6; the D is unclear. Germline values: CDR1 LGHDT, CDR2 YNNKEL (reference sequence). V lost 0 bases to trimming and J lost 0 bases, with 6 bases between them. The CDR3 runs to 16 residues.

The chain is built from TRBV5-1 and TRBJ2-5; D uncertain. The germline V gene encodes CDR1 SGHRS and CDR2 YFSETQ. V was cut by 0 bases and J by 2 bases, with 11 bases left in between. This CDR3 region has 15 residues. This CDR3 reads CASSLASTVQETQYF. The CDR3 nucleotides read TGCGCCAGCAGCTTGGCCTCGACGGTGCAAGAGACCCAGTACTTC.

This clone appeared a few times. The rearrangement uses TRBV27 and TRBJ1-1; maybe TRBD1 (5 bases). Germline assignment: CDR1 MNHEY and CDR2 SMNVEV (reference sequence). The CDR3 totals 16 residues. Trimming left V 4 bases short and J 1 base short, with 16 bases between. The CDR3 spells CASSSELQRGNTEAFF. DNA for the CDR3: TGTGCCAGCAGTTCCGAGCTCCAGAGGGGGAACACTGAAGCTTTCTTT.

The chain combines TRBV3-1 (or the pseudogene TRBV3-2) with TRBJ2-3; 13 nucleotides align to TRBD2. Germline CDR1 and CDR2: LGHDT and YNNKEL (reference sequence). Germline trimming cut 1 base from V and 3 bases from J; bases unmatched to any gene: 10. This CDR3 contains 19 residues. The CDR3 DNA is TGTGCCAGCAGCCAAGGGCCCCGACTAGCGGGGGGCCCGACAGATACGCAGTATTTT. Translating it yields CASSQGPRLAGGPTDTQYF.